The following is a T cell receptor beta chain sequence with its context. No antigen is known for it. Per-base qualities were not stored, and no clone one base away is much larger. This entry comes from a study of cytomegalovirus exposure and HLA in healthy donors (TCRdb year 2017). At the level of the whole study: An earlier analysis of 587 of the donors reported approximately 260 Gb of sequence data and around 100 million unique TCR beta sequences obtained from roughly 180 million T cells. HLA typing covered class I and class II loci at four-digit resolution. Four to six DR-DQ haplotypes were handled as single units for association and clustering because linkage in the cohort was strong. About 310 gigabases of sequencing data and approximately 84 million unique TCR sequences were included in an early release covering 550 to 800 HLA-typed donors. The genetic ancestry cluster associated with self-reported Caucasian donors included about 81% of the 300 to 400 genotyped donors. Typing coverage varied by locus: about 620-640 donors for A, B, C, DRB1 and DQB1; roughly 510 for DQA1; approximately 610 for DPA1; approximately 490 for DPB1. Besides the first cohort of roughly 700 subjects, a separate validation cohort made up of over 95 different subjects was used. Among some 400 genotyped donors of the cohort, an average of around 250,000 unique TCR beta nucleotide sequences was sequenced per donor, of which about 18% were non-productive. Rather than using new phenotypic data, the later analysis identified candidate immune exposures from TCR beta sequences and from how often those sequences occurred across donors. Donor age, sex, ethnicity and CMV serostatus were compiled together with the repertoire data. The study aimed to test whether cataloging public T cell receptors could reveal signatures of past pathogen exposure. A later genetic analysis used genome-wide SNP genotypes for about 65% of the roughly 700 donors, treating that subset as a discovery cohort. An earlier analysis of approximately 580 of the donors used high-throughput TCR beta sequencing to judge whether each TCR beta V gene segment behaved as functional or pseudogenic. A later analysis re-analyzed previously published TCR beta repertoires from about 600 donors and added high-resolution HLA genotyping to study TCR occurrence patterns. All discovery cohort repertoires had been generated using a single sequencing platform. The study combined high-throughput TCR immunosequencing, statistical association of individual TCRs with disease status, and machine learning to predict cytomegalovirus infection status. Using immunosequencing, the study profiled T cell repertoires from 666 subjects and related those repertoires to cytomegalovirus serostatus.

Results the study describes overall, beyond this receptor: A later analysis reported that several top co-occurrence clusters appeared linked to parvovirus B19, influenza, CMV and Epstein-Barr virus. The classifier was reported to diagnose cytomegalovirus status with high specificity and sensitivity in both the original cohort and the validation cohort. Because counts were too low, about 18 rarely observed V segments, including chromosome 9 orphons, were left out of the earlier analysis of several hundred of the donors. A few of the identified cytomegalovirus-associated TCR beta chains were confirmed in vitro to be specific for cytomegalovirus antigens. Specific HLA alleles were associated with more than 15,000 TCR beta sequences at a false discovery rate of 0.05 in a later analysis. Strong co-occurrence of HLA alleles, especially DR and DQ, made assigning TCR associations to individual alleles difficult. While some public TCRs were present in many individuals, most TCR sequences turned up only very rarely across donors. A later genetic analysis associated a missense DCLRE1C variant with V-gene and J-gene trimming of TCR beta chains, and an independent cohort replicated the association. The study listed 150 to 200 TCR beta chains as associated with cytomegalovirus. Roughly uniform sequencing depth across donors was assumed in presence/absence analyses, although this assumption may not hold. The sequencing pipeline was judged likely to have produced a cluster of highly shared sequence variants as a technical artifact. In a later analysis, the rate of TCR association differed among HLA loci, with DRB1 alleles having the most associated TCRs and HLA-C alleles having the fewest. Linkage disequilibrium might explain the correlated functional status among segregating V segments, but an unknown experimental factor could not be excluded. A later genetic analysis reported fewer N-insertions in productive TCRs among donors in an Asian-associated ancestry cluster than the roughly 620-donor mean. A further reported finding was that TCR beta sequences accurately predicted the HLA-A and HLA-B alleles for most subjects in the first cohort. In a later analysis, most CMV-associated TCR beta chains were found to appear HLA-restricted, with HLA associations seemingly driven largely by CMV exposure. The authors suggested that the approach could potentially be extended to other disease states and immunological phenotypes. The only immune exposure information available for the cohort was CMV serostatus. A later analysis found that HLA-associated TCR beta chains were more clonally expanded and had lower generation probabilities than equally common non-associated chains. Because some donors lacked HLA typing at each locus, the association tests relied only on the typed subset. In an earlier analysis of some 550 of the donors, most TCR beta V segments were observed in productive rearrangements about 87% or about 30% of the time, broadly matching IMGT annotations. In this cohort, only TCR beta chains were sequenced, and detectable features were limited by the absence of alpha or paired-chain data.

Library prep was done by the immunoSEQ multiplex PCR assay. For the multiplex PCR, a mixture combining 60 forward primers for TCR Vbeta segments and 13 reverse primers for TCR Jbeta segments was used. The CDR3 region of rearranged TCR beta genes was amplified from genomic DNA with a multiplex PCR assay. Amplified TCR beta libraries were sequenced as 87-base-pair reads on the Illumina HiSeq System. Turning to the authors' computational methods: In a later analysis, about 80 million unique TCR beta chains were counted across the 500 to 850 repertoires, and roughly 11 million of these chains were shared by at least two donors. A nearest-neighbor algorithm error-corrected the raw reads and collapsed the reads into unique sequences, merging closely related sequences to remove PCR and sequencing errors. To assign V, D and J gene segments, CDR3 sequences were aligned to IMGT reference sequences. Each retained sequence needed at least a six-nucleotide match to both a V gene segment and a J gene segment. Rearrangements were classified as productive when the CDR3 lacked stop codons and remained in frame with V and J, and all other rearrangements were classified as non-productive. Following IMGT convention, CDR3 was defined as the stretch from the second conserved V-encoded cysteine to the conserved J-encoded phenylalanine. The earlier analysis of a few hundred of the donors excluded sequences that lacked an unambiguous match to a single V gene segment. In an earlier analysis of several hundred of the donors, V segments were called functional above 56.7% productive rearrangements and were called segregating when the between-donor standard deviation exceeded 5%. A statistical classification framework was built for diagnosing cytomegalovirus status from the catalog of TCR beta chain sequences. In a later analysis, V and J genes were assigned by comparing TCR nucleotide sequences against IMGT/GENE-DB human TR gene sequences. Using the TCRdist pipeline, a later analysis assigned CDR3 sequences along with most-parsimonious VDJ recombination scenarios. A later analysis defined each TCR beta chain by its CDR3 amino acid sequence plus V-gene family, and excluded reads lacking a unique V-gene family. A later analysis removed 550 to 650 highly shared, low-generation-probability nucleotide sequences to deal with suspected cross-contamination and a sequencing artifact. In a later analysis, a clonal expansion index was calculated for each public chain from normalized within-repertoire ranks of inferred template counts. In a later analysis, generation probabilities were computed with a VDJ recombination model fitted to out-of-frame rearrangements, and the resulting probabilities were checked against IGoR. In a later analysis, TCR-TCR, TCR-HLA and TCR-CMV co-occurrence was scored with hypergeometric tests, and a repertoire-size bias correction was applied to TCR pairs. A later analysis estimated false discovery rates by permuting HLA or CMV assignments 20 times. In a later analysis, co-occurring TCRs were grouped with DBSCAN, and TCRdist sequence similarity was added when clustering was performed within HLA-allele-positive subsets. Co-occurrence clustering excluded repertoires with fewer than 30,000 or more than 120,000 public chains, plus five with anomalous nucleotide sharing. TCRdb provides this immuneACCESS table in a form limited to in-frame rearrangements. Some clones are lacking; in checked studies, under half of them reflect an unresolved V gene, and why the rest are absent is not known. V, J and clone size were drawn from that table, and D and trimming were deduced from the DNA. The sample table holds 200,000 to 250,000 clones, of which 77% were seen once. The ten largest clones represent around 2.8% of the sample.

The cohort comprised around 690 healthy bone marrow donors. All cohort members were sampled while nominally healthy, although unrecorded immune exposures were likely present. The donor tested CMV seropositive and was one of the 289 seropositive cohort members. Each donor provided a peripheral blood sample, and peripheral blood mononuclear cells were used for TCR beta sequencing. Genomic DNA extraction from the blood cell samples was performed with the Qiagen DNeasy Blood Extraction Kit. The clonotype comes from a woman aged 55-70 years in good health and CMV-seropositive. Sequenced sample: PBMCs.

The CDR3 corresponds to CASSPQTESYEQYF. The nucleotides read TGTGCCAGCTCACCGCAGACGGAGTCCTACGAGCAGTACTTC. The sequence is built from TRBV18 and TRBJ2-7, with no confidently assigned D gene. Taken from cysteine to phenylalanine, the CDR3 has 14 residues. Only the CDR3 region is kept as DNA, spanning 42 bases read in frame from base 1. V is pared back by 3 bases and J by 1 base, with 10 bases lying between the germline termini. CDR1 and CDR2, looked up from the germline V gene, are KGHSH and LQKENI.